This T cell receptor beta chain was captured in a study of T cells in Graves' hyperthyroidism and ophthalmopathy. V lost 0 bases and J lost 1, with 9 bases in between. The length of the CDR3 is 15 residues. The germline CDR1 and CDR2 sequences are SGHAT and FQNNGV. The study's findings and limits: Ophthalmopathy prediction by the model preceded onset by a median approximately six months. Most expanded thyroid clonotypes above 0.001 also appeared in blood.

RNA transcripts were the template for amplifying TCR beta CDR3 regions. The TCR CDR3 was amplified in a first-round RT-PCR using the HTBI primer set. MiXCR was run by TCRdb on the multiplex PCR reads, yielding one entry per CDR3 protein. The sample holds about 520,000 distinct CDR3 sequences, about a fifth seen once. This clonotype was seen many times. The antigen is not known. Researchers defined stable Graves' hyperthyroidism as no ophthalmopathy progression within 18 months. This chain links TRBV11-2 with TRBJ2-5; no definite D call. The sequenced material came from blood. This receptor was obtained from a man aged 18 to 30 with Graves' hyperthyroidism. CDR3 bases: TGTGCCAGCAGCTTAGATCTGGGCGGCCAAGAGACCCAGTACTTC. Amino acid sequence: CASSLDLGGQETQYF.